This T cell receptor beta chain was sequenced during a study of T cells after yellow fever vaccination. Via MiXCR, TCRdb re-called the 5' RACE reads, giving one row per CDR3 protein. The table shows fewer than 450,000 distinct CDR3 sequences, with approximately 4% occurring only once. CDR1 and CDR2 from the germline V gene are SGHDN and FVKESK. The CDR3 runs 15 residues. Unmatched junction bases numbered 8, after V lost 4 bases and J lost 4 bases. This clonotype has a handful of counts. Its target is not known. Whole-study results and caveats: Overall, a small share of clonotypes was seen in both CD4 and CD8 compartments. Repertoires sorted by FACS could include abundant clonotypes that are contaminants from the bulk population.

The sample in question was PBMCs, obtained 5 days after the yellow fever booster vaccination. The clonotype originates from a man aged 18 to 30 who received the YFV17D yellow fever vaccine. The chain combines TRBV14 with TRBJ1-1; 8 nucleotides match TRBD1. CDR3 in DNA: TGTGCCAGCAGCCCCTCCCCGGGACAGGTCACTGAAGCTTTCTTT. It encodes CASSPSPGQVTEAFF.